In this sample, the clone carrying this T cell receptor beta chain turned up a few times. Its antigen is not identified. Some clones are missing from TCRdb's copy, which holds only in-frame ones; the method was immunoSEQ multiplex PCR. The data contain roughly 7,800 clones, roughly 60% of them singletons. The time point here: after neoadjuvant nivolumab, at surgical resection. No culture or expansion preceded analysis of these blood cells. The sample comes from a study of neoadjuvant anti-PD-1 for oral cavity cancer. Study results and limitations: After neoadjuvant nivolumab, PBMC T cell clonality was significantly higher in non-responders than responders. With three patients per group, TCR findings need larger cohorts.

CDR1 and CDR2 (germline): MNHEY, SMNVEV (reference sequence). Trimming stripped 5 bases from V and 10 bases from J, with 23 bases between. The CDR3 is 15 residues long. The rearrangement links TRBV27 to TRBJ1-1; D is possibly TRBD1 (6 bases). This specimen consisted of PBMCs, obtained after nivolumab (anti-PD-1) treatment. This TCR derives from a person between 35 and 79 years old with oral cavity squamous cell carcinoma. CDR3 loop: CASSPSWGGEVGAFF. The CDR3 DNA follows: TGTGCCAGCAGTCCGTCCTGGGGGGGCGAAGTAGGAGCTTTCTTT.